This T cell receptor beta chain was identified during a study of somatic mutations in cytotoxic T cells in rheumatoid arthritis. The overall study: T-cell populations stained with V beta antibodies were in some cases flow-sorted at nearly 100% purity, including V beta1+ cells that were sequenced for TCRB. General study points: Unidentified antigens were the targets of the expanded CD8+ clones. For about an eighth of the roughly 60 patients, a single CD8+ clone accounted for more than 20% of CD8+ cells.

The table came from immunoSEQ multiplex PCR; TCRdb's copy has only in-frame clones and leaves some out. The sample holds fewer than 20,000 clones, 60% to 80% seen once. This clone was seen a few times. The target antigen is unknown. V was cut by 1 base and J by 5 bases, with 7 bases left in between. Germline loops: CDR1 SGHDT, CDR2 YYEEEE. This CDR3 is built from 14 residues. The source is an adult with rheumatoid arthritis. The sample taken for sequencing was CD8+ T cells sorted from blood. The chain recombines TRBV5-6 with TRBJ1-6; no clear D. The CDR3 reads CASSLNTDNSPLHF. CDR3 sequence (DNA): TGTGCCAGCAGCTTGAACACAGATAATTCACCCCTCCACTTT.